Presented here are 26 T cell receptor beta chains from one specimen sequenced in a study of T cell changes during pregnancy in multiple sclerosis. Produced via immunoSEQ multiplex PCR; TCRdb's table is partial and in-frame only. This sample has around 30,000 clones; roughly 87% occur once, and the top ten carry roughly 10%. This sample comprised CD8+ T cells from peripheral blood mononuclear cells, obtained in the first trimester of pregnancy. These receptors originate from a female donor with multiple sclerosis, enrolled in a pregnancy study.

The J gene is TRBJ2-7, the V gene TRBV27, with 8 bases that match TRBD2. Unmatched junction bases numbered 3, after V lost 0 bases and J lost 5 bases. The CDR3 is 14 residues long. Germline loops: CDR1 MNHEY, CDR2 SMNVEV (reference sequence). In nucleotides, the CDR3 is TGTGCCAGCAGTTTATCTCCGGGAGGGGACGAGCAGTACTTC. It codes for CASSLSPGGDEQYF.

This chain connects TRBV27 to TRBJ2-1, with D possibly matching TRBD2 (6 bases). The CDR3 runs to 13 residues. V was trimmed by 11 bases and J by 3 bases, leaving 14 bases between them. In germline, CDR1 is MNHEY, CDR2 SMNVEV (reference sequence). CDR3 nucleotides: TGTGCCTCTTCCGCGGGGTACTACAATGAGCAGTTCTTC. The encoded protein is CASSAGYYNEQFF.

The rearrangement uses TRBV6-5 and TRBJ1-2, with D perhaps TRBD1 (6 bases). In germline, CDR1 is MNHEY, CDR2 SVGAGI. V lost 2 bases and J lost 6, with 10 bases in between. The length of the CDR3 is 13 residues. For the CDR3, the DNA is TGTGCCAGCAGTTACGGGGGCGGAGATGGCTACACCTTC. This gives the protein CASSYGGGDGYTF.

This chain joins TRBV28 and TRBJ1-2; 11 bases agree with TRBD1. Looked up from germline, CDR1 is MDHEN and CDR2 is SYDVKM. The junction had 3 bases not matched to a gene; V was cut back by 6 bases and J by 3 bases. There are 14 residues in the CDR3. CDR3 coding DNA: TGTGCCAGCAGCCGGACAGGGGGCGACTATGGCTACACCTTC. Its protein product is CASSRTGGDYGYTF.

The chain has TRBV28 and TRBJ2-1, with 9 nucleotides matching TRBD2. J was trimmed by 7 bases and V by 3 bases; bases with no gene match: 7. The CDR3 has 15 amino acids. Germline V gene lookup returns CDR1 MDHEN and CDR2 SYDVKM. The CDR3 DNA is TGTGCCAGCAGTTTCCTGCGGGAGGGGGGGAATGAGCAGTTCTTC. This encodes CASSFLREGGNEQFF.

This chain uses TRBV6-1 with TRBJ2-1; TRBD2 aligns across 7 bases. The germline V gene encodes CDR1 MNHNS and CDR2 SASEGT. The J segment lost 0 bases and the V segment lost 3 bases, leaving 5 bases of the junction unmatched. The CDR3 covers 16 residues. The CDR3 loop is CASSDAGGGSYNEQFF. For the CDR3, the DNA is TGTGCCAGCAGTGATGCGGGCGGGGGCTCCTACAATGAGCAGTTCTTC.

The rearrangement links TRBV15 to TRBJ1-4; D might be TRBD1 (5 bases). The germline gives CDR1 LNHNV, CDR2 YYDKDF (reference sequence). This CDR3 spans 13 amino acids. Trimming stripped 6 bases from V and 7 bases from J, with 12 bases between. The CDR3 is CATSQGVGEKLFF. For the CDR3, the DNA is TGTGCCACCAGTCAAGGGGTTGGTGAAAAACTGTTTTTT.

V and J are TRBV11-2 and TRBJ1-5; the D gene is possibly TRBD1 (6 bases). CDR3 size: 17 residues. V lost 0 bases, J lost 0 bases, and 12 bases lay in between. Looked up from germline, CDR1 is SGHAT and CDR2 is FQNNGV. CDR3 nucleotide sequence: TGTGCCAGCAGCTTAGATGGGGGCAGCGGTAGCAATCAGCCCCAGCATTTT. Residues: CASSLDGGSGSNQPQHF.

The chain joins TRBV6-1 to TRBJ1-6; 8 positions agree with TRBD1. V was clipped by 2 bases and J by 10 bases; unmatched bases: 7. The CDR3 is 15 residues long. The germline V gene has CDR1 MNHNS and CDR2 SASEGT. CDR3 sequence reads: CASSELTGVGSPLHF. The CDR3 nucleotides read TGTGCCAGCAGTGAACTGACAGGGGTAGGATCACCCCTCCACTTT.

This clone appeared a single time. The CDR3 loop is CASSTEAGATEAFF. CDR3 in DNA: TGTGCCAGTAGTACAGAGGCAGGGGCCACTGAAGCTTTCTTT. The chain joins TRBV19 to TRBJ1-1; the D gene is possibly TRBD1 (6 bases). Germline V CDR1 and CDR2: LNHDA, SQIVND (reference sequence). Between the trimmed V and J ends, which lost 4 bases and 4 bases, there was a span of 13 bases. This CDR3 is built from 14 residues.

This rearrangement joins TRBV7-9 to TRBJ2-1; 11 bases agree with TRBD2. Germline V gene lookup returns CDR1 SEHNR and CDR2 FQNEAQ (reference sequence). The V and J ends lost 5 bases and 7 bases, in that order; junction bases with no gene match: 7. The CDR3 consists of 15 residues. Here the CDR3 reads CASSESGLAENEQFF. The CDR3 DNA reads TGTGCCAGCAGCGAATCGGGACTAGCGGAAAATGAGCAGTTCTTC.

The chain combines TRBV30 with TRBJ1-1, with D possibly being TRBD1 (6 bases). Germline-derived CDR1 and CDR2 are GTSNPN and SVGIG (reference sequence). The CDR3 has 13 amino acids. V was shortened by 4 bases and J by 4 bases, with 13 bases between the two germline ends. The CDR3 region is CAWNGQRGTEAFF. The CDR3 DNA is TGTGCCTGGAACGGACAGCGAGGCACTGAAGCTTTCTTT.

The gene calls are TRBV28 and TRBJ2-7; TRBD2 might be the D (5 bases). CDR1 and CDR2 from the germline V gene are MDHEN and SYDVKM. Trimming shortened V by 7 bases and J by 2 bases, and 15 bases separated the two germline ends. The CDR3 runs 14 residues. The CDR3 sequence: CASIARAATYEQYF. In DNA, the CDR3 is TGTGCCAGCATTGCCAGAGCGGCAACCTACGAGCAGTACTTC.

CDR3 residues: CASSQEAGTYNNEQFF. The CDR3 nucleotides read TGTGCCAGCAGTCAAGAAGCGGGGACGTACAACAATGAGCAGTTCTTC. This sequence joins TRBV6-1 and TRBJ2-1, with 7 bases fitting TRBD2. This CDR3 is built from 16 residues. In germline, CDR1 is MNHNS, CDR2 SASEGT. The J segment lost 5 bases and the V segment lost 5 bases, leaving 12 bases of the junction unmatched.

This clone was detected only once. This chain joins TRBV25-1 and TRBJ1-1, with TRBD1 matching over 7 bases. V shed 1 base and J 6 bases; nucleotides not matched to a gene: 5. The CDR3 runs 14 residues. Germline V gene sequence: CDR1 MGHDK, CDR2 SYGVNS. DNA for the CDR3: TGTGCCAGCAGTGAATGGGCAGGGGGTTCTGAAGCTTTCTTT. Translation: CASSEWAGGSEAFF.

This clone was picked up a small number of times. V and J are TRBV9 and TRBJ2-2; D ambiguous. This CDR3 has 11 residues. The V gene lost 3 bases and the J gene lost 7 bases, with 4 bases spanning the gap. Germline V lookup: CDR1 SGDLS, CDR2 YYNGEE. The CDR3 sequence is CASSGVGELFF. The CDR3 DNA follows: TGTGCCAGCAGCGGAGTCGGGGAGCTGTTTTTT.

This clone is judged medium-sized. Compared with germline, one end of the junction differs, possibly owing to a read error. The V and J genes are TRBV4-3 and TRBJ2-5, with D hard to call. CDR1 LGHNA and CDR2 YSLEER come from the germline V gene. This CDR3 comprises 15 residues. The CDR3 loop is CASSQDERLKDTQYF. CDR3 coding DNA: TGCGCCAGCAGCCAAGATGAGCGCCTTAAAGACACCCAGTACTTC.

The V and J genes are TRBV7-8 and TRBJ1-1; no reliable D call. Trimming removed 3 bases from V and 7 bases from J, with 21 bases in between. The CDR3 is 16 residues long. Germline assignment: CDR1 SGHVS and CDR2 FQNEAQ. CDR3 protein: CASSLAQAVPFVEAFF. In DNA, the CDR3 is TGTGCCAGCAGCTTGGCTCAGGCAGTCCCTTTTGTTGAAGCTTTCTTT.

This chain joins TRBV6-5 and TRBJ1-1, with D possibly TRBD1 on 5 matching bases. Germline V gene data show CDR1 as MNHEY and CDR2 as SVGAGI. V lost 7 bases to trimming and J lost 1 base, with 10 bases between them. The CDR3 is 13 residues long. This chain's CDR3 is CASNPGGNTEAFF. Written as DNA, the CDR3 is TGTGCCAGCAATCCCGGGGGGAACACTGAAGCTTTCTTT.

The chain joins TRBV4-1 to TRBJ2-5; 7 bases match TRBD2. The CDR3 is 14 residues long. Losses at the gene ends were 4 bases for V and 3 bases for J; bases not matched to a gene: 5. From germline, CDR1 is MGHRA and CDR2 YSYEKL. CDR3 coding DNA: TGCGCCAGCAGCCTAGCGCTAGCGGAAGAGACCCAGTACTTC. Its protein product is CASSLALAEETQYF.

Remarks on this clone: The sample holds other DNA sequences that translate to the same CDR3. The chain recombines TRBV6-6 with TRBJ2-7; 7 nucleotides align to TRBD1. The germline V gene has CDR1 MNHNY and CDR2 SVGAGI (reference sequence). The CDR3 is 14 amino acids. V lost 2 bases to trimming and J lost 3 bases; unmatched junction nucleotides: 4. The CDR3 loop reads CASSYPDRVYEQYF. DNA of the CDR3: TGTGCCAGCAGTTACCCAGACAGGGTCTACGAGCAGTACTTC.

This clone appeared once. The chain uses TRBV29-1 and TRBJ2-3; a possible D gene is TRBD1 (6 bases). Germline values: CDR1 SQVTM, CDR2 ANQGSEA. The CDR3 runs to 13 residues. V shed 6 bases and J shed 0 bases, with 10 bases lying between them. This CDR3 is CSVHRDSTDTQYF. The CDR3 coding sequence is TGCAGCGTCCACAGGGATAGCACAGATACGCAGTATTTT.

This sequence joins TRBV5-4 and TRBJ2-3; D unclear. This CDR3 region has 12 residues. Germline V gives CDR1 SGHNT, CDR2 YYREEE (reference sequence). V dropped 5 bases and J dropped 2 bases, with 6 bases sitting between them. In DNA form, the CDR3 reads TGTGCCAGCAGTTCTGTCACAGATACGCAGTATTTT. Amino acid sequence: CASSSVTDTQYF.

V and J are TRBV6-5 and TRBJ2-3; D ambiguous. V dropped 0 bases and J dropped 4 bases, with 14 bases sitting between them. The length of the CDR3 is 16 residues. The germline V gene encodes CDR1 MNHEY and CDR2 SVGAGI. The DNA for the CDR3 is TGTGCCAGCAGTTACTCGGGCGTACCCACGGCAGATACGCAGTATTTT. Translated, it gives CASSYSGVPTADTQYF.

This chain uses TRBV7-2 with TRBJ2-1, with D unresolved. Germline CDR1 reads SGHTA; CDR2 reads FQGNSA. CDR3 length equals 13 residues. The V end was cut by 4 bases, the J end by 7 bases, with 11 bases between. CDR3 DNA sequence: TGTGCCAGCAGCTCCCGAGCTTTAAATGAGCAGTTCTTC. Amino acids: CASSSRALNEQFF.

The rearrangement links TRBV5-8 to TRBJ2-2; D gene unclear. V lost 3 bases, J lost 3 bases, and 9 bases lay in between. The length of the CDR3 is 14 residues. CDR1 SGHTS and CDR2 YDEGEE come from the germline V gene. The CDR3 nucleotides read TGTGCCAGCAGCTCCGACACGTACACCGGGGAGCTGTTTTTT. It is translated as CASSSDTYTGELFF.